One TCR beta chain is described in this entry. Sample barcodes and UMIs were carried by the TCR alpha and TCR beta cDNA libraries that 5'RACE generated with constant-segment primers. In TCRdb, the 5' RACE reads were re-called with MiXCR into one record per CDR3 protein. The sample has fewer than 700,000 distinct CDR3 sequences; about 20% are singletons. The data are from a study of T-cell memory formation after mild COVID-19. Germline CDR1 is KGHSH and CDR2 is LQKENI. The germline V and J ends were trimmed by 2 bases and 7 bases, with 11 bases remaining between them. This CDR3 comprises 13 residues. The V and J genes are TRBV18 and TRBJ1-2, with D unclear. This sequence originates from an adult woman who had mild COVID-19 (a few samples of this study predate the infection). Cell type and time point are not known. Sequenced sample: PBMCs or a T cell subset sorted from them (not recorded which). As DNA, the CDR3 is TGTGCCAGCTCACCAGACTTAGGAGCTGGCTACACCTTC. Encoded protein: CASSPDLGAGYTF.